One and the same sample provided the 25 T cell receptor beta chains below, sequenced in a study of shared clonotypes between healthy human individuals. The method was immunoSEQ multiplex PCR; TCRdb's version includes in-frame clones alone and lacks a portion of them. The sample yields fewer than 800,000 clones, around 92% seen once. Naive-designated CD8 cells lacked CD45RO, were positively enriched for CCR7, and omitted terminally differentiated effector memory CD45RA+ cells. Sample: naive CD8+ T cells sorted from blood. All receptors derive from a man in his thirties or forties in good health.

The chain combines TRBV11-3 with TRBJ2-2; 7 nucleotides agree with TRBD1. The CDR3 covers 15 residues. Unmatched junction bases numbered 5, after V lost 5 bases and J lost 2 bases. CDR1 is SGHNT and CDR2 is YENEEA in the germline V gene. CDR3 DNA: TGTGCCAGCAGCCCCCGGGACAGTAACACCGGGGAGCTGTTTTTT. This codes for CASSPRDSNTGELFF.

The chain uses TRBV6-6 and TRBJ1-5; no firm D call. Germline V gene data show CDR1 as MNHNY and CDR2 as SVGAGI (reference sequence). The CDR3 has 14 amino acids. V shed 2 bases and J shed 7 bases, with 12 bases lying between them. CDR3: CASSYGVLGQPQHF. CDR3 DNA sequence: TGTGCCAGCAGTTACGGGGTCTTGGGGCAGCCCCAGCATTTT.

The chain is built from TRBV7-2 and TRBJ2-3; the match to TRBD2 covers 13 bases. CDR3 length: 17 residues. Trimming took 0 bases from V and 4 from J; bases not matched to a gene: 4. Germline CDR1 reads SGHTA; CDR2 reads FQGNSA. CDR3 protein: CASSLATSGRLSDTQYF. For the CDR3, the DNA is TGTGCCAGCAGCTTAGCGACTAGCGGGAGGTTATCAGATACGCAGTATTTT.

The chain carries TRBV7-9 and TRBJ1-1; no clear D. The CDR3 loop spans 14 amino acids. CDR1 SEHNR and CDR2 FQNEAQ come from the germline V gene (reference sequence). Trimming took 1 base from V and 0 from J, leaving 6 bases between them. As DNA, the CDR3 is TGTGCCAGCAGCTTAGGGGCCATGAACACTGAAGCTTTCTTT. It specifies CASSLGAMNTEAFF.

The chain couples TRBV14 to TRBJ2-7; tentatively, D is TRBD2 (6 bases). Trimming took off 8 bases at V and 4 bases at J, with 21 bases between the two ends. CDR3 length: 15 residues. The germline V gene encodes CDR1 SGHDN and CDR2 FVKESK. The CDR3 nucleotides read TGTGCCAGCTGCTCGGCTCGCAGGGAGGTGTACGAGCAGTACTTC. It is translated as CASCSARREVYEQYF.

In this sample, this clone turned up a few times. The chain couples TRBV7-9 to TRBJ1-2; D is uncertain. There are 14 residues in the CDR3. Germline CDR1 and CDR2: SEHNR and FQNEAQ (reference sequence). The V gene lost 0 bases and the J gene lost 3 bases, with 8 bases spanning the gap. CDR3 bases: TGTGCCAGCAGCTTAGCCCTCGACGACTATGGCTACACCTTC. Translation gives CASSLALDDYGYTF.

This clone was recorded once. The rearrangement links TRBV9 to TRBJ1-1; possibly TRBD1 for D (6 bases). The CDR3 has 15 amino acids. CDR1 and CDR2 from the germline V gene are SGDLS and YYNGEE. V shed 3 bases and J shed 5 bases, with 17 bases lying between them. The CDR3 DNA follows: TGTGCCAGCAGCGGACCGGACCAGGGGTATACTGAAGCTTTCTTT. This sequence encodes CASSGPDQGYTEAFF.

The J gene is TRBJ2-2, the V gene TRBV27; TRBD2 matches 14 bases. The CDR3 spans 17 residues. Germline CDR1 and CDR2: MNHEY and SMNVEV (reference sequence). Unmatched junction bases numbered 3, after V lost 0 bases and J lost 6 bases. The CDR3 DNA reads TGTGCCAGCAGTTTATCCCCGGGACTAGCGGGAGCCGGGGAGCTGTTTTTT. Translated: CASSLSPGLAGAGELFF.

The CDR3 reads CATSWPGQNYNEQFF. The CDR3, as DNA: TGTGCCACCAGCTGGCCGGGACAGAATTACAATGAGCAGTTCTTC. The genes are TRBV15 and TRBJ2-1, with TRBD1 identical over 7 bases. The CDR3 has 15 amino acids. The junction had 8 bases not matched to a gene; V was cut back by 5 bases and J by 4 bases. The germline CDR1 and CDR2 sequences are LNHNV and YYDKDF (reference sequence).

The V and J genes are TRBV5-1 and TRBJ1-1, with 7 positions matching TRBD1. Trimming at V came to 0 bases and at J to 1 base, leaving 9 bases not matched to a gene. The length of the CDR3 is 17 residues. From germline, CDR1 is SGHRS and CDR2 YFSETQ. In nucleotides, the CDR3 is TGCGCCAGCAGCTTGGGCACAGGGGCCCAACAGAACACTGAAGCTTTCTTT. It yields the protein CASSLGTGAQQNTEAFF. The full variable domain, its missing parts supplied by reference TRBV5-1 and TRBJ1-1, is KAGVTQTPRYLIKTRGQQVTLSCSPISGHRSVSWYQQTPGQGLQFLFEYFSETQRNKGNFPGRFSGRQFSNSRSEMNVSTLELGDSALYLCASSLGTGAQQNTEAFFGQGTRLTVV.

V is TRBV4-1 and J is TRBJ2-1, with D possibly matching TRBD1 (6 bases). The germline V gene encodes CDR1 MGHRA and CDR2 YSYEKL. CDR3 length: 14 amino acids. V dropped 4 bases and J dropped 7 bases, with 14 bases sitting between them. This chain's CDR3 is CASSRAGVGNEQFF. The CDR3 region has the DNA TGCGCCAGCAGCCGGGCAGGGGTGGGGAATGAGCAGTTCTTC.

J is TRBJ2-5 and V is TRBV5-1, with 7 bases identical to TRBD2. The CDR3 runs to 16 residues. After removal of 1 base from V and 3 bases from J, the junction contained 9 bases not matched to a gene. Per the germline V gene, CDR1 is SGHRS and CDR2 is YFSETQ. The chain's CDR3 is CASSLNRLAEKETQYF. The CDR3 bases are TGCGCCAGCAGCTTGAATAGACTAGCAGAGAAAGAGACCCAGTACTTC.

V and J are TRBV7-9 and TRBJ2-1; D is unresolved. This CDR3 contains 16 residues. V was shortened by 5 bases and J by 3 bases, with 17 bases between the two germline ends. CDR1 and CDR2 from the germline V gene are SEHNR and FQNEAQ (reference sequence). CDR3 DNA sequence: TGTGCCAGCAGCCAGGTGAAGCAGCTTTTCTACAATGAGCAGTTCTTC. Translated: CASSQVKQLFYNEQFF. The entire variable domain, with the rest obtained from reference TRBV7-9 and TRBJ2-1, is as follows: DTGVSQNPRHKITKRGQNVTFRCDPISEHNRLYWYRQTLGQGPEFLTYFQNEAQLEKSRLLSDRFSAERPKGSFSTLEIQRTEQGDSAMYLCASSQVKQLFYNEQFFGPGTRLTVL.

V is TRBV11-2 and J is TRBJ2-2; D not resolved. This CDR3 contains 13 residues. Germline CDR1 SGHAT, CDR2 FQNNGV. Deletions cut 7 bases from V and 6 bases from J, with 12 bases between. CDR3 DNA: TGTGCCAGCACCTCCAGGCACCCCGGGGAGCTGTTTTTT. It is translated as CASTSRHPGELFF.

About this clone: With a far larger clone one base away, a read error is the likely cause. Other DNA variants within this sample encode the same CDR3. The rearrangement joins TRBV10-2 to TRBJ1-5, with unresolved D. This CDR3 has 16 amino acids. CDR1 and CDR2 (germline): WSHSY, SAAADI. CDR3 sequence (DNA): TGTGCCAGCAGTGAGTCCCCCGGGAATAGCAATCAGCCCCAGCATTTT. Translation gives CASSESPGNSNQPQHF.

The V call is TRBV29-1, the J call TRBJ2-7; D may correspond to TRBD1 or TRBD2 (5 bases each). V lost 7 bases, J lost 3 bases, and 22 bases lay in between. Germline V gene lookup returns CDR1 SQVTM and CDR2 ANQGSEA. The CDR3 covers 15 residues. The CDR3: CSASRPGPSVYEQYF. CDR3 nucleotides: TGCAGCGCCTCTCGCCCGGGACCGAGTGTCTACGAGCAGTACTTC.

DNA for the CDR3: TGTGCCAGTAGTATGATCCATGGGACAGGGAATGGCTACACCTTC. Translating it yields CASSMIHGTGNGYTF. J is TRBJ1-2 and V is TRBV19; TRBD1 matches 9 bases. The germline V gene has CDR1 LNHDA and CDR2 SQIVND (reference sequence). The CDR3 runs to 15 residues. With 3 bases clipped from V and 6 bases from J, the junction kept 8 bases outside the gene matches.

The chain joins TRBV7-9 to TRBJ2-1; a weak D match, TRBD1 (6 bases). This CDR3 region has 16 residues. Germline V lookup: CDR1 SEHNR, CDR2 FQNEAQ (reference sequence). V was trimmed by 1 base and J by 13 bases, leaving 23 bases between them. The CDR3 coding sequence is TGTGCCAGCAGCTTAGGAGTCGACATACCCAGGGGCGATCAGTTCTTC. Amino acids: CASSLGVDIPRGDQFF.

The chain is built from TRBV11-2 and TRBJ2-3, with 9 bases fitting TRBD1. The germline CDR1 and CDR2 sequences are SGHAT and FQNNGV. The V gene end was trimmed by 2 bases and the J gene end by 0 bases; junction bases not matched to a gene: 6. The length of the CDR3 is 17 residues. CDR3 residues: CASSLILGTGSTDTQYF. CDR3 nucleotide sequence: TGTGCCAGCAGCTTAATTTTGGGGACAGGGAGCACAGATACGCAGTATTTT. The full variable domain, in which reference TRBV11-2 and TRBJ2-3 provide the parts outside the CDR3, is EAGVAQSPRYKIIEKRQSVAFWCNPISGHATLYWYQQILGQGPKLLIQFQNNGVVDDSQLPKDRFSAERLKGVDSTLKIQPAKLEDSAVYLCASSLILGTGSTDTQYFGPGTRLTVL.

The chain couples TRBV12-5 to TRBJ2-1; D is uncertain. Germline lookup yields CDR1 LGHNT and CDR2 FRNRAP. The CDR3 totals 11 residues. V was pared by 4 bases and J by 11 bases, with 9 bases between. The DNA for the CDR3 is TGTGCTAGTGGTTCCCCGAAGAAGCAGTTCTTC. Translating it yields CASGSPKKQFF.

This rearrangement joins TRBV5-1 to TRBJ2-1; tentative D call: TRBD2 (6 bases). Germline V gene lookup returns CDR1 SGHRS and CDR2 YFSETQ. V was clipped by 4 bases and J by 5 bases, with 22 bases between them. The CDR3 is 17 residues long. CDR3 protein: CASSKLAWGEEDNEQFF. For the CDR3, the DNA is TGCGCCAGCAGCAAATTGGCGTGGGGGGAAGAAGACAATGAGCAGTTCTTC.

The CDR3 sequence is CASSYNPYEQYF. CDR3 coding DNA: TGTGCCAGCAGTTACAATCCCTACGAGCAGTACTTC. The chain joins TRBV6-6 to TRBJ2-7; D is unclear. Germline lookup yields CDR1 MNHNY and CDR2 SVGAGI (reference sequence). This CDR3 spans 12 amino acids. V was trimmed by 2 bases and J by 2 bases, leaving 4 bases between them.

The chain carries TRBV6-8 and TRBJ1-4; unclear D gene. Deletions cut 4 bases from V and 0 bases from J, with 18 bases between. The CDR3 extends over 18 amino acids. In germline, CDR1 is MNHGY, CDR2 SAAAGT. The DNA for the CDR3 is TGTGCCAGCAGTTTAGACAAGTCCCATAAGCCAACTAATGAAAAACTGTTTTTT. Translation: CASSLDKSHKPTNEKLFF.

This clone was seen once. The chain has TRBV27 and TRBJ2-1; no definite D call. The germline V and J ends were trimmed by 8 bases and 3 bases, with 14 bases remaining between them. The CDR3 is 14 amino acids. The V gene's germline CDR1 is MNHEY and CDR2 SMNVEV (reference sequence). The chain's CDR3 is CASGPGRRYNEQFF. The CDR3 coding sequence is TGTGCCAGCGGACCGGGCCGGCGCTACAATGAGCAGTTCTTC.

The CDR3 sequence: CASSAGRSSYNEQFF. The CDR3 DNA reads TGTGCCAGCAGCGCCGGGAGGAGCTCCTACAATGAGCAGTTCTTC. This chain connects TRBV9 to TRBJ2-1, with 7 positions matching TRBD2. The CDR3 contains 15 residues. Looked up from germline, CDR1 is SGDLS and CDR2 is YYNGEE. V shed 3 bases and J 0 bases; nucleotides not matched to a gene: 3. Looking up the rest from reference TRBV9 and TRBJ2-1 gives the full variable domain: DSGVTQTPKHLITATGQRVTLRCSPRSGDLSVYWYQQSLDQGLQFLIQYYNGEERAKGNILERFSAQQFPDLHSELNLSSLELGDSALYFCASSAGRSSYNEQFFGPGTRLTVL.